This record looks at one T cell receptor (beta chain) sequence and its context. The antigen remains unidentified. The data were produced by immunoSEQ multiplex PCR, yet TCRdb's version contains in-frame clones alone and is incomplete. Seen here are approximately 270,000 clones, approximately 94% observed once, and the top ten hold around 0.57%. This specimen comes from a study of T cell responses to AZD1222 COVID-19 vaccine. Broader study findings: Repertoires in all cases were sampled only once the peak T cell response had passed. CD4 TCRs associated with vaccination spanned spike, dominating at 160-218 and 743-854. Spike-specific TCR breadth and depth grew following two AZD1222 doses.

The CDR3 is 16 amino acids. Germline lookup yields CDR1 SGHTA and CDR2 FQGNSA. Trimming removed 5 bases from V and 7 bases from J; junction bases left unmatched: 11. The chain employs TRBV7-2 and TRBJ1-5; 10 bases align to TRBD1. The source is an adult who received the AZD1222 COVID-19 vaccine. The specimen was peripheral blood, collected 28 days after the second AZD1222 dose. The chain's CDR3 is CASSPTGQGWRQPQHF. DNA for the CDR3: TGTGCCAGCAGCCCAACGGGACAGGGGTGGAGGCAGCCCCAGCATTTT.